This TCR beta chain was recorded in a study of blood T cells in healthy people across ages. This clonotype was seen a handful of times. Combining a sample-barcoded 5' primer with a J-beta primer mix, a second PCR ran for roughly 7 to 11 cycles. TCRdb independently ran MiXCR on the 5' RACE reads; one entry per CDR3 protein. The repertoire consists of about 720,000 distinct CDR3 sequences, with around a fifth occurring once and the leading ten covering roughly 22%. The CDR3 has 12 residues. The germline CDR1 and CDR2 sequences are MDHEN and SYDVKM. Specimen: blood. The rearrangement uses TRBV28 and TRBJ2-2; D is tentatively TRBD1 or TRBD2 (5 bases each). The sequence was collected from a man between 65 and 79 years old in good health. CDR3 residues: CAACEGTGELFF. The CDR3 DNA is TGTGCTGCCTGTGAGGGGACCGGGGAGCTGTTTTTT.